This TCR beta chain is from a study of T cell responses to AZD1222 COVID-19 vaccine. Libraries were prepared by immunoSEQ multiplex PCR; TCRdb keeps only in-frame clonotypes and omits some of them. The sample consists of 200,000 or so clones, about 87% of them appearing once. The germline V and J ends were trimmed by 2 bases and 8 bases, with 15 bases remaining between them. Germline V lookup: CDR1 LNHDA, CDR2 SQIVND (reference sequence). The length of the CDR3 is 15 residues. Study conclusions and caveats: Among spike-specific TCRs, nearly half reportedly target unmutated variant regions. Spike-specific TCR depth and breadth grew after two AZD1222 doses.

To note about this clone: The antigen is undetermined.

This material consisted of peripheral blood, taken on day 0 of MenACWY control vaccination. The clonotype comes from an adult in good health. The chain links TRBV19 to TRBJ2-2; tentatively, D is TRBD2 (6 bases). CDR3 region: CASSIPGVVWGELFF. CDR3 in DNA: TGTGCCAGTAGTATACCGGGAGTGGTATGGGGGGAGCTGTTTTTT.